The present T cell receptor beta chain was sequenced within a study of blood T cells in healthy people across ages. This clonotype occurred many times. This CDR3 has 14 amino acids. Germline lookup yields CDR1 LNHNV and CDR2 YYDKDF (reference sequence). V lost 5 bases and J lost 3, with 10 bases in between. Each sample had at least 6 million PBMCs isolated. Together with a sample-barcoded 5' primer, a J-beta primer mix was included in a second PCR lasting about 7 to 11 cycles. TCRdb analysed the 5' RACE reads with MiXCR anew, one entry per CDR3 protein. The sample includes just under 900,000 distinct CDR3 sequences, roughly 26% of them seen just once.

The source is a woman of 80 years or more in good health. V gene TRBV15 combines with J gene TRBJ1-4; D remains unclear. The sequencing input was blood. For the CDR3, the DNA is TGTGCCACCAGCGAGAGATCCCCTAATGAAAAACTGTTTTTT. Its protein product is CATSERSPNEKLFF.